The rows below give T cell receptor beta chains drawn from one sample of a study of T cell repertoires in ileal Crohn's disease. The method was immunoSEQ multiplex PCR; TCRdb's version includes in-frame clones alone and lacks a portion of them. The table has 55,000 to 65,000 clones, 85% to 90% seen once. Sequenced sample: ileal tissue. These receptors originate from an adult with Crohn's disease. CDR3s include the opening cysteine and the closing phenylalanine or tryptophan. Fields, in order: J gene, V gene, clone size, D gene, CDR3 protein, CDR3 DNA. A D gene is named only where the DNA matches it firmly. Only part of the rows carry a size: once, few, many, or a class if the clone is expanded.

TRBJ1-6 | TRBV28 | . | . | CASTSLDKAGYSPLHF | TGTGCCAGCACCTCCTTGGACAAGGCGGGGTATTCACCCCTCCACTTT
TRBJ1-4 | TRBV19 | . | . | CASSHGRGTNEKLFF | TGTGCCAGTTCCCACGGAAGGGGAACTAATGAAAAACTGTTTTTT
TRBJ1-6 | TRBV18 | . | TRBD1 | CASSPRDSRANSPLHF | TGTGCCAGCTCACCCCGGGACAGCAGAGCTAATTCACCCCTCCACTTT
TRBJ2-2 | TRBV9 | . | . | CASSVGTTTYTGELFF | TGTGCCAGCAGCGTAGGAACTACAACTTACACCGGGGAGCTGTTTTTT
TRBJ2-3 | TRBV4-2 | . | . | CASSQDKLGEDTQYF | TGTGCCAGCAGCCAAGATAAACTAGGAGAGGATACGCAGTATTTT
TRBJ1-2 | TRBV5-6 | . | . | CASIATGNYGYTF | TGTGCCAGCATCGCTACAGGGAACTATGGCTACACCTTC
TRBJ2-2 | TRBV7-9 | once | TRBD2 | CASSSIAPGLAYGGELFF | TGTGCCAGCAGCTCAATCGCCCCGGGACTAGCTTATGGCGGGGAGCTGTTTTTT
TRBJ1-1 | TRBV19 | . | TRBD1 | CASSLSPDRDTEAFF | TGTGCCAGTAGTCTTTCTCCGGACAGGGACACTGAAGCTTTCTTT
TRBJ1-1 | TRBV19 | . | . | CASSISGTGGTEAFF | TGTGCCAGTAGTATTTCGGGGACTGGGGGCACTGAAGCTTTCTTT
TRBJ1-1 | TRBV19 | . | . | CASSIQGMNTEAFF | TGTGCCAGTAGTATCCAGGGCATGAACACTGAAGCTTTCTTT
TRBJ1-1 | TRBV2 | . | . | CASLRRNTEAFF | TGTGCCAGTCTCCGGAGGAACACTGAAGCTTTCTTT
TRBJ1-2 | TRBV7-2 | . | . | CASSAQAYGYTF | TGTGCCAGCAGCGCCCAAGCTTATGGCTACACCTTC
TRBJ1-5 | TRBV2 | . | TRBD1 | CASSGDRPFSNQPQHF | TGTGCCAGCAGTGGGGACAGGCCCTTTAGCAATCAGCCCCAGCATTTT
TRBJ1-5 | TRBV6-4 | . | . | CASRTAYSNQPQHF | TGTGCCAGCAGGACAGCTTATAGCAATCAGCCCCAGCATTTT
TRBJ2-2 | TRBV10-1 | . | . | CASSVSFTGELFF | TGCGCCAGCAGTGTTTCTTTTACCGGGGAGCTGTTTTTT
TRBJ1-4 | TRBV5-6 | once | TRBD1 | CASSRTGNEKLFF | TGTGCCAGCAGCCGGACAGGAAATGAAAAACTGTTTTTT
TRBJ1-1 | TRBV6-1 | . | . | CASSEAALRRTEAFF | TGTGCCAGCAGTGAAGCCGCCCTGAGGCGGACTGAAGCTTTCTTT
TRBJ2-5 | TRBV15 | . | . | CATSRGLRGGKETQYF | TGTGCCACCAGCAGAGGATTGAGGGGGGGCAAAGAGACCCAGTACTTC
TRBJ2-5 | TRBV28 | . | . | CASSFGGAKETQYF | TGTGCCAGCAGTTTCGGAGGGGCTAAAGAGACCCAGTACTTC
TRBJ1-5 | TRBV15 | once | TRBD1 | CATSRRQGNQPQHF | TGTGCCACCAGCCGTAGACAGGGGAATCAGCCCCAGCATTTT
TRBJ1-1 | TRBV4-2 | . | . | CASSQESSGGNTEAFF | TGTGCCAGCAGCCAAGAATCGTCCGGGGGGAACACTGAAGCTTTCTTT
TRBJ2-2 | TRBV7-3 | . | . | CASSGGPHNTGELFF | TGTGCCAGCAGTGGGGGCCCCCATAATACCGGGGAGCTGTTTTTT
TRBJ2-5 | TRBV18 | . | . | CASSPPLGVAKTQYF | TGTGCCAGCTCACCACCGCTTGGCGTAGCGAAGACCCAGTACTTC
TRBJ2-1 | TRBV7-8 | . | TRBD2 | CASSLDGTSGRMGLSYNEQFF | TGTGCCAGCAGCTTAGATGGGACTAGCGGGAGAATGGGGCTGTCCTACAATGAGCAGTTCTTC
TRBJ2-3 | TRBV27 | . | TRBD2 | CASGRSGGATDTQYF | TGTGCCAGCGGCCGTAGCGGGGGGGCAACAGATACGCAGTATTTT
TRBJ2-7 | TRBV15 | . | TRBD1 | CATSRVGTGSYEQYF | TGTGCCACCAGCAGAGTCGGGACAGGCTCCTACGAGCAGTACTTC
TRBJ1-2 | TRBV4-3 | . | . | CASSSRGSGGLGYTF | TGCGCCAGCAGCTCTCGGGGGTCGGGAGGACTCGGCTACACCTTC
TRBJ1-2 | TRBV5-1 | . | . | CASSLGQNYGYTF | TGCGCCAGCAGCTTGGGACAAAACTATGGCTACACCTTC
TRBJ1-2 | TRBV30 | . | TRBD1 | CASPGQGDYGYTF | TGTGCCTCGCCGGGACAGGGAGACTATGGCTACACCTTC
TRBJ2-2 | TRBV15 | . | . | CATSRDGGGELFF | TGTGCCACCAGCAGAGACGGCGGCGGGGAGCTGTTTTTT
TRBJ2-3 | TRBV7-9 | . | TRBD2 | CASSLHAGADTQYF | TGTGCCAGCAGCTTACATGCGGGGGCAGATACGCAGTATTTT
TRBJ2-3 | TRBV27 | . | TRBD2 | CASSSLAIAGGPTDTQYF | TGTGCCAGCAGTTCCCTAGCCATAGCGGGAGGGCCGACAGATACGCAGTATTTT
TRBJ1-2 | TRBV5-1 | . | TRBD1 | CASSTTGTGEYGYTF | TGCGCCAGCAGCACCACAGGGACAGGGGAGTATGGCTACACCTTC
TRBJ2-7 | TRBV6-6 | . | . | CASRPPTGSYEQYF | TGTGCCAGCAGGCCCCCGACAGGATCCTACGAGCAGTACTTC
TRBJ2-1 | TRBV29-1 | . | . | CSASEYNEQFF | TGCAGCGCCAGCGAGTACAATGAGCAGTTCTTC
TRBJ2-5 | TRBV5-1 | . | TRBD2 | CASSLGPAGAQPQETQYF | TGCGCCAGCAGCTTGGGGCCAGCGGGGGCGCAACCCCAAGAGACCCAGTACTTC
TRBJ2-6 | TRBV25-1 | . | . | CATRGGSGANVLTF | TGTGCCACCAGAGGGGGTTCTGGGGCCAACGTCCTGACTTTC
TRBJ2-7 | TRBV5-6 | . | TRBD1 | CASSPSGQGFYEQYF | TGTGCCAGCAGCCCCTCGGGACAGGGTTTTTACGAGCAGTACTTC
TRBJ2-1 | TRBV6-1 | . | . | CASRRDPTVNEQFF | TGTGCCAGCAGGAGAGACCCGACAGTAAATGAGCAGTTCTTC
TRBJ1-5 | TRBV19 | . | . | CASSATGLGQPQHF | TGTGCCAGTAGTGCCACAGGGCTAGGGCAGCCCCAGCATTTT
TRBJ2-5 | TRBV19 | once | . | CASSLRVGETQYF | TGTGCCAGTAGTCTCAGGGTGGGTGAGACCCAGTACTTC
TRBJ1-1 | TRBV25-1 | . | . | CASSMYGGSTEAFF | TGTGCCAGCAGTATGTATGGGGGCTCGACTGAAGCTTTCTTT
TRBJ1-1 | TRBV29-1 | . | . | CSVSPSTMNTEAFF | TGCAGCGTGTCCCCCTCCACAATGAACACTGAAGCTTTCTTT
TRBJ1-2 | TRBV5-1 | . | . | CASSVGGRTVNYGYTF | TGCGCCAGCAGCGTGGGGGGCCGGACAGTTAACTATGGCTACACCTTC
TRBJ2-2 | TRBV2 | . | . | CASSEGQGNTGELFF | TGTGCCAGCAGTGAAGGGCAGGGCAACACCGGGGAGCTGTTTTTT
TRBJ2-7 | TRBV5-6 | . | TRBD1 | CASSPGQYEQYF | TGTGCCAGCAGCCCGGGACAGTACGAGCAGTACTTC
TRBJ2-1 | TRBV29-1 | . | TRBD2 | CSVDGLGLAGGTYNEQFF | TGCAGCGTTGATGGCTTGGGGCTAGCGGGGGGTACCTACAATGAGCAGTTCTTC
TRBJ1-1 | TRBV18 | few | . | CASSPREMNTEAFF | TGTGCCAGCTCACCACGAGAGATGAACACTGAAGCTTTCTTT
TRBJ2-5 | TRBV5-4 | . | TRBD1 | CASSPGTGLQTQYF | TGTGCCAGCAGCCCCGGGACAGGGTTACAGACCCAGTACTTC
TRBJ1-5 | TRBV6-5 | . | . | CASSTGLAQPQHF | TGTGCCAGCTCCACAGGGCTTGCTCAGCCCCAGCATTTT